This TCR beta chain was captured in a study of CD8 T cells in ankylosing spondylitis. Study-level results: For ankylosing spondylitis blood, a TCR beta motif of eight or nine highly homologous variants appeared characteristic. Previous work reported some of these motif variants in the synovial fluid and blood of reactive arthritis. The authors reported significant enrichment of disease-linked clones in matched ankylosing spondylitis synovial fluid.

Quantitative barcoded 5'-RACE was used to prepare TCR beta libraries. TCRdb re-called the 5' RACE reads through MiXCR, storing one row per CDR3 protein. The sample carries about 89,000 distinct CDR3 sequences, 27% recorded once. The CDR3 totals 14 residues. V lost 5 bases and J 2 bases, leaving 14 bases between the germline ends. The germline CDR1 and CDR2 sequences are GTSNPN and SVGIG (reference sequence). Note on this clonotype: Antigen unknown.

Sequenced material: blood, either unsorted or a sorted T cell fraction (not recorded which). The chain links TRBV30 to TRBJ2-3; a weak D match, TRBD1 (6 bases). The receptor's source is a male donor with ankylosing spondylitis or in good health (not recorded which). This CDR3 reads CAWQTGPSTDTQYF. In nucleotides, the CDR3 is TGTGCCTGGCAGACAGGACCATCCACAGATACGCAGTATTTT.